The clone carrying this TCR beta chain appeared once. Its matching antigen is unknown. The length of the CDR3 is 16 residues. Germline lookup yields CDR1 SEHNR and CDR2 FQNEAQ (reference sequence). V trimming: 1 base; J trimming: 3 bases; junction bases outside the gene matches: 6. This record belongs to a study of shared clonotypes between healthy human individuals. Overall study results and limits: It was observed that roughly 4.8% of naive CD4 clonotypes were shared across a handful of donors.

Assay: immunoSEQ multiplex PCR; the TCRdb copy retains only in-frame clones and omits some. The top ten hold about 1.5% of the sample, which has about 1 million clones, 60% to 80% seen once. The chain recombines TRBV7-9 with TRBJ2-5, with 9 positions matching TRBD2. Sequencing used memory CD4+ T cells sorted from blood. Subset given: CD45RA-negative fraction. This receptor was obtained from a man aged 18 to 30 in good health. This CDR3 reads CASSLDAASGEETQYF. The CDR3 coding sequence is TGTGCCAGCAGCTTAGATGCTGCTAGCGGGGAAGAGACCCAGTACTTC.